The sequence of this T cell receptor beta chain was determined in a study of glioma-infiltrating T cells (dated by TCRdb to the mid-2010s). For the wider study: The study sequenced TCR alpha- and beta-chain repertoires from glioma tissue, from non-neoplastic brain tissue and from matched peripheral blood mononuclear cells. Each tissue-infiltrating repertoire was compared with the same patient's peripheral blood repertoire to measure divergence between tissue and blood T-cell populations. Three low-grade glioma patients, about 8 primary glioblastoma patients and three non-glioma patients contributing non-neoplastic brain tissue were included in the paired cohort.

The study at large found these results: The group comparisons were based on small numbers of patients: three non-neoplastic, three low-grade glioma and roughly eight glioblastoma patients. VJ-independent divergence between tissue and blood was below expectation in non-neoplastic patients but above expectation in all gliomas, especially low-grade gliomas. Tissue and blood shared very few CDR3 sequences, a result attributed to high CDR3 diversity and limited sampling.

Concerning this clonotype: No antigen is known for it. Within one base of it there is no much larger clone, and no base qualities were kept.

The iRepertoire nested amplicon-rescue multiplex PCR (arm-PCR) platform was used to amplify TCR alpha and beta CDR3 regions from RNA. The input for one-step reverse transcription and amplification was roughly 85-400 ng of tissue mRNA or PBMC total RNA. Following bead purification, Illumina adapters were added through a secondary multiplex PCR, and the libraries were then gel-purified between 200 and 400 bp. Libraries carried internal 6-nucleotide barcodes used for demultiplexing. Sequencing of libraries was performed on an Illumina MiSeq with 2x220 or 2x250 nucleotide paired-end reads. Concerning the study's data processing: FLASH 1.2.11 was used to merge paired reads, and BWA-MEM then aligned the reads to the GRCh37 human genome before TRA and TRB reads were extracted. For V and J assignment, an IMGT-derived reference of cassette sequences and CDR3 motifs that included pseudogenes was used. Reads were translated in three frames, and productive CDR3s were defined as those with a C...FGXG motif and no stop codons. A clonotype was defined as a unique combination of a V-J cassette pair and a CDR3 amino acid sequence. Reads were filtered by Hamming distance, thresholded by each sample's sequence error rate in mapped regions. TCRdb cleaned the public reads at Q25 with fastp, built clones with MiXCR and kept in-frame beta chains. Identical CDR3 protein sequences are pooled into one entry, listed with their most common genes and DNA. These V and J calls derive from TCRdb rather than the authors' analysis. The sample includes about 140,000 distinct CDR3 sequences, with about 39% observed a single time. The ten largest clonotypes hold over 15% of the sample.

The sequenced sample was glioma tissue, nonneoplastic brain tissue, or PBMCs (not recorded which). This receptor was identified in a human donor with low-grade glioma or glioblastoma, undergoing nonglioma brain surgery, or in good health (not recorded which).

The CDR3 reads as follows: CASSLNSYGYTF. The sequenced DNA is TGTGCCAGCAGCTTGAACAGCTATGGCTACACCTTC. The rearranged segments are TRBV7-2 and TRBJ1-2, with no D gene named confidently. The cysteine opens and the phenylalanine closes a CDR3 of 12 amino acids. The read is trimmed to its CDR3 DNA, 36 bases read in frame from base 1. At the junction V is shortened by 3 bases and J by 4 bases, with 6 bases in between. The germline V gene sets CDR1 to SGHTA and CDR2 to FQGNSA.